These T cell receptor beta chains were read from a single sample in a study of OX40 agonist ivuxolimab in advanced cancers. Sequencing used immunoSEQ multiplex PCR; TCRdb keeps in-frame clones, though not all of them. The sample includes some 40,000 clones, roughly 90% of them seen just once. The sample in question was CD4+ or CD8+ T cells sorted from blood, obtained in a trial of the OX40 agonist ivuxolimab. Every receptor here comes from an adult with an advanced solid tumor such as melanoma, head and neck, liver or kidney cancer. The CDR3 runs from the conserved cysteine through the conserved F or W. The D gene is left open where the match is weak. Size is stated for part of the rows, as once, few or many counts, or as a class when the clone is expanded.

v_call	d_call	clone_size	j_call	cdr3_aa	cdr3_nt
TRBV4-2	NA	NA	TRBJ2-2	CASSQENTGELFF	TGTGCCAGCAGCCAAGAGAACACCGGGGAGCTGTTTTTT
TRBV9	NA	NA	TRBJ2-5	CASSVADRRVETQYF	TGTGCCAGCAGCGTAGCTGACAGGAGGGTAGAGACCCAGTACTTC
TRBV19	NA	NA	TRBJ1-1	CASRQALGTEAFF	TGTGCCAGTAGACAGGCCTTGGGCACTGAAGCTTTCTTT
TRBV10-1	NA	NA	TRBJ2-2	CATSALGTGELFF	TGCGCTACCTCTGCCCTGGGTACCGGGGAGCTGTTTTTT
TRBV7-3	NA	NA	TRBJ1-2	CASSSPQAWNSNYGYTF	TGTGCCAGCAGCTCCCCCCAGGCCTGGAATTCTAACTATGGCTACACCTTC
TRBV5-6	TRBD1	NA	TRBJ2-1	CASSLGTGGGYNEQFF	TGTGCCAGCAGCTTAGGGACAGGGGGCGGCTACAATGAGCAGTTCTTC
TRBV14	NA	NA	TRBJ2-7	CASSQELGSWEQYF	TGTGCCAGCAGCCAAGAGCTGGGGTCGTGGGAGCAGTACTTC
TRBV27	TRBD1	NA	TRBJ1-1	CASSLGDSNTEAFF	TGTGCCAGCAGCCTGGGGGACAGCAACACTGAAGCTTTCTTT
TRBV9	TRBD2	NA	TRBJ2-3	CASSPHRGTRGTDTQYF	TGTGCCAGCAGCCCTCATCGGGGGACTAGAGGCACAGATACGCAGTATTTT
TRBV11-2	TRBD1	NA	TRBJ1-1	CASSFRGTEAFF	TGTGCCAGCAGCTTCAGGGGGACTGAAGCTTTCTTT
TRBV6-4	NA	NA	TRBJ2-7	CASSDSPFAGGPSFSYEQYF	TGTGCCAGCAGTGACTCCCCCTTTGCCGGGGGACCTAGTTTCTCCTACGAGCAGTACTTC
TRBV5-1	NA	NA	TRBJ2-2	CASSLASGTHESYTGELFF	TGCGCCAGCAGCTTGGCCTCGGGGACCCACGAATCATACACCGGGGAGCTGTTTTTT
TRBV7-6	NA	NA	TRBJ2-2	CASSPGASPSGELFF	TGTGCCAGCAGCCCAGGGGCCTCCCCGAGCGGGGAGCTGTTTTTT
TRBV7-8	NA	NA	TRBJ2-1	CASSPPGLSYNEQFF	TGTGCCAGCAGCCCGCCGGGACTCTCCTACAATGAGCAGTTCTTC
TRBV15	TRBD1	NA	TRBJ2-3	CATSRLLPGQGGTDTQYF	TGTGCCACCAGCAGGCTACTACCGGGACAGGGGGGTACAGATACGCAGTATTTT
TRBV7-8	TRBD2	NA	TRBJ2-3	CASSLELAGNTDTQYF	TGTGCCAGCAGCTTAGAGCTAGCGGGAAACACAGATACGCAGTATTTT
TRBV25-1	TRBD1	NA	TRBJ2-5	CASSKTGARETQYF	TGTGCCAGCAGTAAGACAGGGGCGCGAGAGACCCAGTACTTC
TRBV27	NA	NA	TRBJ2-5	CASSPDLRVRETQYF	TGTGCCAGCAGTCCAGATCTCAGGGTTCGGGAGACCCAGTACTTC
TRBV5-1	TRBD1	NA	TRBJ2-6	CASSVSGQGYSGANVLTF	TGCGCCAGCAGCGTTTCGGGACAGGGCTACTCTGGGGCCAACGTCCTGACTTTC
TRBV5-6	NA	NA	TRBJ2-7	CASSLGTRHFEYF	TGTGCCAGCAGCTTAGGTACTAGGCATTTCGAGTACTTC
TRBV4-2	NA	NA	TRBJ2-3	CASSQERGSTDTQYF	TGTGCCAGCAGCCAAGAGAGGGGGTCCACAGATACGCAGTATTTT
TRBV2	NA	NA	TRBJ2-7	CASSAEVSYEQYF	TGTGCCAGCAGTGCGGAGGTCTCCTACGAGCAGTACTTC
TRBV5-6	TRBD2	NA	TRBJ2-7	CASSFAFSGGSYEQYF	TGTGCCAGCAGCTTTGCATTCAGCGGGGGATCCTACGAGCAGTACTTC
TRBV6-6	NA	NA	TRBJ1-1	CASSYLGDTEAFF	TGTGCCAGCAGTTACTTGGGGGACACTGAAGCTTTCTTT
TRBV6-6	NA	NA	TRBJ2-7	CASSLLGGRDYEQYF	TGTGCCAGCAGTTTGCTCGGAGGTCGGGATTACGAGCAGTACTTC
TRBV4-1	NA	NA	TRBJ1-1	CASSQDPNTEAFF	TGCGCCAGCAGCCAAGACCCGAACACTGAAGCTTTCTTT
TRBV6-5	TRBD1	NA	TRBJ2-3	CASSYSTGPKYF	TGTGCCAGCAGTTACTCGACAGGGCCCAAGTATTTT
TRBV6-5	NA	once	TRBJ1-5	CASSSETIGGNQPQHF	TGTGCCAGCAGTTCCGAGACAATTGGTGGCAATCAGCCCCAGCATTTT
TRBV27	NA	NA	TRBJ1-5	CASSLSRRPNQPQHF	TGTGCCAGCAGTTTATCGAGACGGCCCAATCAGCCCCAGCATTTT
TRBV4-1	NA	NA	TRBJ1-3	CASSPHNSGNTIYF	TGCGCCAGCAGCCCCCACAACTCTGGAAACACCATATATTTT
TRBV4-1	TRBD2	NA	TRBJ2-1	CASSQVRGGATNEQFF	TGCGCCAGCAGCCAAGTTCGGGGGGGGGCCACCAATGAGCAGTTCTTC
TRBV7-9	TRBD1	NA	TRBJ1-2	CASPGTVLNLSF	TGTGCCAGCCCCGGGACAGTCTTGAATTTGTCCTTC
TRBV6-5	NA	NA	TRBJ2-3	CASSYGGGRDTQYF	TGTGCCAGCAGTTACGGGGGGGGCAGAGATACGCAGTATTTT
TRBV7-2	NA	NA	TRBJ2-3	CASSLNTYTQYF	TGTGCCAGCAGCCTCAATACGTATACGCAGTATTTT
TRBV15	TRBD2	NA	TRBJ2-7	CATSRRSSGGPSSYEQYF	TGTGCCACCAGCAGAAGATCCAGCGGGGGCCCGAGCTCCTACGAGCAGTACTTC
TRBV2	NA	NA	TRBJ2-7	CAGRGFSYEQYF	TGTGCCGGACGGGGTTTCTCCTACGAGCAGTACTTC
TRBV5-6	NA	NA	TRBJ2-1	CASSLGIGSSYNEQFF	TGTGCCAGCAGCTTGGGGATAGGTTCCTCCTACAATGAGCAGTTCTTC
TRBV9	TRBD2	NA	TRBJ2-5	CASSVGGGGAETQYF	TGTGCCAGCAGCGTAGGTGGCGGGGGGGCGGAGACCCAGTACTTC
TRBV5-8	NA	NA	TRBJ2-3	CASSYTLHTQYF	TGTGCCAGCAGTTATACCCTCCATACGCAGTATTTT
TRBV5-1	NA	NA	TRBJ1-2	CASSFTGDPYGYTF	TGCGCCAGCAGCTTTACAGGAGACCCCTATGGCTACACCTTC
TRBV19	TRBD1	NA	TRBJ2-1	CASSGTGGLEQFF	TGTGCCAGTAGTGGGACAGGGGGCCTTGAGCAGTTCTTC
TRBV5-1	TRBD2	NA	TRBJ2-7	CASSLNPRENSYEQYF	TGCGCCAGCAGCCTGAACCCGCGGGAGAACTCCTACGAGCAGTACTTC
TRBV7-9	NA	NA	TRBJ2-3	CASSFIRDTQYF	TGTGCCAGCAGCTTCATCAGAGATACGCAGTATTTT
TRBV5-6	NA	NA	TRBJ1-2	CASSFWEANYGYTF	TGTGCCAGCAGCTTCTGGGAAGCTAACTATGGCTACACCTTC
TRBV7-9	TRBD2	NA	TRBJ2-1	CASSTREDRFF	TGTGCCAGCAGCACACGGGAGGACCGGTTCTTC
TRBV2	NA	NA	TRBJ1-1	CASRAAEAFF	TGTGCCAGCAGGGCCGCTGAAGCTTTCTTT
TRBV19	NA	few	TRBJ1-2	CALPWAGGYTF	TGTGCCCTCCCCTGGGCAGGTGGCTACACCTTC
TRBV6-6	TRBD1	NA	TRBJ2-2	CAAGTGYTGELFF	TGTGCAGCAGGGACAGGGTACACCGGGGAGCTGTTTTTT
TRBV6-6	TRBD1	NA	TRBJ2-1	CASSYEGAIYNEQFF	TGTGCCAGCAGTTACGAGGGGGCCATATACAATGAGCAGTTCTTC
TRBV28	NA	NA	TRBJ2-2	CASSPGRAYRDTGELFF	TGTGCCAGCAGTCCAGGCAGGGCATATAGGGACACCGGGGAGCTGTTTTTT
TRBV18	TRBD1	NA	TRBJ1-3	CASSLDRGPGNTIYF	TGTGCCAGCTCACTTGATAGGGGGCCCGGAAACACCATATATTTT
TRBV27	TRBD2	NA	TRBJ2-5	CASSLGGSGRVGETQYF	TGTGCCAGCAGTCTCGGGGGGAGCGGGAGAGTGGGAGAGACCCAGTACTTC
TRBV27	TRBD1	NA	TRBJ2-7	CASSTRQGAPYEQYF	TGTGCCAGCAGCACCCGACAGGGGGCTCCCTACGAGCAGTACTTC
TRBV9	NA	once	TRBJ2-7	CASSGRRGRPPRYEQYF	TGTGCCAGCAGCGGCCGGAGGGGGCGTCCCCCCCGATACGAGCAGTACTTC